This TCR beta chain originates from a study of blood T cell repertoires in COVID-19. All enrollees were roughly 18 to 89 years old and from under 25 US areas. Clinical history as reported by participants underpinned cohort assignment. Two consecutive negative NP/OP PCR tests, clearance, or resolved symptoms defined Cohort 3 recovery. The authors' processing: Amplification of reference gene primers provided the estimated nucleated cell counts. Profiling relied on immunoSEQ multiplex PCR, and the TCRdb table lists in-frame clones only, not all of them. From that table come the V and J calls and clone size; the DNA was used to work out D and trimming. In the table there are some 430,000 clones, 90% of which are singletons. This clone was seen only a few times. The specimen was PBMCs or T cells enriched from blood (not recorded which). The clonotype was recovered from a man between 18 and 35 years old who had recovered from COVID-19.

The CDR3 here is CASTSPPGYGYTF. CDR3 nucleotide sequence: TGTGCCAGCACTTCCCCCCCGGGGTATGGCTACACCTTC. V gene TRBV28 combines with J gene TRBJ1-2, with D unresolved. Trimming pared 7 bases from V and 5 bases from J, leaving 14 bases between. From germline, CDR1 is MDHEN and CDR2 SYDVKM. CDR3 length: 13 residues.